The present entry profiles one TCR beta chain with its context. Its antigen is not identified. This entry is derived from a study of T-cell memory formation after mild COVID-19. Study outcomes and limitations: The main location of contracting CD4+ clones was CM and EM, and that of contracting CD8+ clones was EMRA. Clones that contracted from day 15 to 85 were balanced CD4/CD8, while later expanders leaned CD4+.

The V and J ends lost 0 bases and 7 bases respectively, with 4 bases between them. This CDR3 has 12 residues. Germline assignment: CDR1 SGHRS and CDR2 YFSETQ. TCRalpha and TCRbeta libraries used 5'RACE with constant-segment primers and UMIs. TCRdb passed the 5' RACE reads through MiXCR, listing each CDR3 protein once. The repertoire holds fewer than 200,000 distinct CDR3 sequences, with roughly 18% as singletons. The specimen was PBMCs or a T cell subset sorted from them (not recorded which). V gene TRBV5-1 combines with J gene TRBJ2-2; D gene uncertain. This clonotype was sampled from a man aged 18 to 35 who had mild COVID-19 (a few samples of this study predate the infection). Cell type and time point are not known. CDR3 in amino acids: CASSLDGGELFF. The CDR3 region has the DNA TGCGCCAGCAGCTTGGATGGCGGGGAGCTGTTTTTT.